Below, one T cell receptor beta chain is given with its context. Its antigen is still unknown. PCR involved 60 Vbeta and 13 Jbeta primers. Sequencing used immunoSEQ multiplex PCR; TCRdb keeps in-frame clones, though not all of them. The repertoire includes roughly 150,000 clones, around 76% of them detected once, and about 1.4% sits in the top ten. This entry comes from a study of cytomegalovirus exposure and HLA in healthy donors. On the study more broadly: Most genotyped donors, around 78% of around 370, had Caucasian-associated genetic ancestry. Study outcomes and limitations: Among the CMV-associated chains, three were confirmed in vitro as specific for CMV antigens.

CDR3 length: 13 residues. V gave up 7 bases and J gave up 0 bases, with 9 bases separating them. In germline, CDR1 is SNHLY, CDR2 FYNNEI. The source is a girl aged 5-17 years in good health and CMV-seropositive. The chain recombines TRBV2 with TRBJ1-1; no firm D call. The sequenced material came from PBMCs. Here the CDR3 reads CASTGVMNTEAFF. CDR3 in DNA: TGTGCCAGCACGGGAGTCATGAACACTGAAGCTTTCTTT.